Shown below are 20 T cell receptor beta chains from a single sample sequenced in a study of T-cell reconstitution after alpha-beta-depleted transplantation in children. The library targeted TCRbeta and was prepared with unique molecular identifiers. TCRdb processed the PCR reads anew with MiXCR; each CDR3 protein has one entry. This sample yields fewer than 35,000 distinct CDR3 sequences, of which about 5.8% are seen a single time; roughly 7% belongs to the top ten. Sequencing was performed on PBMCs, mostly from graft donor cells, taken 180 days after TCRalphabeta/CD19-depleted stem cell transplant. The receptors come from a male patient younger than 18 who had a stem cell transplant for acute myeloid leukemia, so the T cells may come from the graft donor.

This clonotype was found once. The V and J genes are TRBV6-5 and TRBJ1-6; D may be TRBD1 (5 bases). V was trimmed by 4 bases and J by 9 bases, leaving 10 bases between them. The CDR3 sequence is 13 residues long. CDR1 MNHEY and CDR2 SVGAGI come from the germline V gene. The CDR3 nucleotides read TGTGCCAGCAGTTCCAGGGAGAGTTCACCCCTCCACTTT. This codes for CASSSRESSPLHF.

This clonotype has ten or more counts. The CDR3 does not close with the conserved phenylalanine or tryptophan, likely indicating a read error. The limits of the CDR3 on the DNA are not certain, so only TCRdb's listed CDR3 is given. CDR3: CASSSPWG. The V call is TRBV12-3 or TRBV12-4, the J call TRBJ2-2; TRBD1 is the table's D call and was not checked against the DNA. The CDR3 length is 8 residues, termini included.

By sample share, this clonotype is medium-sized. This chain links TRBV14 with TRBJ1-2; D is unclear. Trimming took 4 bases from V and 1 from J, leaving 16 bases between them. The length of the CDR3 is 16 residues. Per the germline V gene, CDR1 is SGHDN and CDR2 is FVKESK. The CDR3 DNA is TGTGCCAGCAGCCGCGGTGGGGTGGAAGATAACTATGGCTACACCTTC. Amino acid sequence: CASSRGGVEDNYGYTF.

This clonotype was counted ten times or more. This sequence joins TRBV5-1 and TRBJ1-6; TRBD1 matches 9 bases. The CDR3 spans 14 residues. Germline CDR1 reads SGHRS; CDR2 reads YFSETQ. J gave up 7 bases and V 4 bases, and 3 bases lay outside the gene matches. The CDR3: CASSLDRGNSPLHF. In DNA form, the CDR3 reads TGCGCCAGCAGCCTGGACAGGGGCAATTCACCCCTCCACTTT.

This clonotype was observed many times. The chain joins TRBV28 to TRBJ1-5; D not resolved. The CDR3 has 14 amino acids. Germline V CDR1 and CDR2: MDHEN, SYDVKM. V lost 5 bases, J lost 2 bases, and 10 bases lay in between. The CDR3 reads CASSAIGGNQPQHF. The CDR3 DNA sequence: TGTGCCAGCAGTGCGATCGGGGGCAATCAGCCCCAGCATTTT. Full variable domain (outside the CDR3, taken from reference TRBV28 and TRBJ1-5): DVKVTQSSRYLVKRTGEKVFLECVQDMDHENMFWYRQDPGLGLRLIYFSYDVKMKEKGDIPEGYSVSREKKERFSLILESASTNQTSMYLCASSAIGGNQPQHFGDGTRLSIL.

This clonotype was seen at least ten times. The junction and the germline gene differ at one end; a read error may be behind it. The CDR3 DNA reads as TGTGTCAGCAGTGTGGGGACAGGGGGATTAACTGAAGCTTTCTTT. Translated: CVSSVGTGGLTEAFF. The chain combines TRBV25-1 with TRBJ1-1, with TRBD1 identical over 11 bases. This CDR3 has 15 amino acids. Germline V gives CDR1 MGHDK, CDR2 SYGVNS.

This clonotype was seen repeatedly, ten times or more. This rearrangement joins TRBV25-1 to TRBJ2-6; tentative D call: TRBD2 (7 bases). The V gene lost 3 bases and the J gene lost 0 bases, with 12 bases spanning the gap. The CDR3 sequence is 17 residues long. Germline CDR1 and CDR2: MGHDK and SYGVNS. CDR3 residues: CASSDPGGPSGANVLTF. The CDR3 DNA follows: TGTGCCAGCAGTGACCCCGGGGGGCCCTCTGGGGCCAACGTCCTGACTTTC. Based on the CDR3 plus reference TRBV25-1 and TRBJ2-6, the full variable domain is EADIYQTPRYLVIGTGKKITLECSQTMGHDKMYWYQQDPGMELHLIHYSYGVNSTEKGDLSSESTVSRIRTEHFPLTLESARPSHTSQYLCASSDPGGPSGANVLTFGAGSRLTVL.

This clonotype appeared many times. The chain joins TRBV12-3 or TRBV12-4 to TRBJ1-2; 9 bases are shared with TRBD1. The CDR3 extends over 14 amino acids. V lost 1 base and J lost 3; bases outside the gene matches: 0. CDR3 nucleotide sequence: TGTGCCAGCAGTTTAGGACAGGGGGACTATGGCTACACCTTC. It is translated as CASSLGQGDYGYTF.

This clonotype was counted ten times or more. The genes are TRBV4-3 and TRBJ2-7; D is undetermined. This CDR3 is 13 amino acids long. Trimming cost V 0 bases and J 6 bases, with 9 bases left between them. Per the germline V gene, CDR1 is LGHNA and CDR2 is YSLEER. This CDR3 is CASSQELQSEQYF. For the CDR3, the DNA is TGCGCCAGCAGCCAAGAACTGCAATCCGAGCAGTACTTC.

There are many counts of this clonotype. The CDR3 sequence: CASRERTKQYF. CDR3 in DNA: TGTGCCAGCAGAGAGAGGACTAAGCAGTACTTC. This chain uses TRBV6-5 with TRBJ2-7; D might be TRBD2 (6 bases). The germline V gene encodes CDR1 MNHEY and CDR2 SVGAGI. Deletions cut 6 bases from V and 8 bases from J, with 11 bases between. This CDR3 has 11 amino acids.

This clonotype has a count of ten or more. This chain connects TRBV6-2 or TRBV6-3 to TRBJ1-2; D may be TRBD1 (5 bases). V was shortened by 5 bases and J by 4 bases, with 11 bases between the two germline ends. There are 13 residues in the CDR3. Germline assignment: CDR1 MNHEY and CDR2 SVGEGT. For the CDR3, the DNA is TGTGCCAGCAGTCTACAGGCTTCCTATGGCTACACCTTC. Amino acids: CASSLQASYGYTF.

This clonotype was found many times. The gene calls are TRBV7-2 and TRBJ1-5; no clear D gene. Germline loops: CDR1 SGHTA, CDR2 FQGNSA. Trimming removed 5 bases at V and 0 bases at J, with 11 bases between. The CDR3 loop spans 15 amino acids. CDR3 nucleotide sequence: TGTGCCAGCAGCCCTGGGATATATAGCAATCAGCCCCAGCATTTT. Translating it yields CASSPGIYSNQPQHF. Based on the CDR3 plus reference TRBV7-2 and TRBJ1-5, the full variable domain is GAGVSQSPSNKVTEKGKDVELRCDPISGHTALYWYRQSLGQGLEFLIYFQGNSAPDKSGLPSDRFSAERTGGSVSTLTIQRTQQEDSAVYLCASSPGIYSNQPQHFGDGTRLSIL.

There are a few counts of this clonotype. The rearrangement joins TRBV7-8 to TRBJ2-3; D not resolved. Trimming took off 2 bases at V and 2 bases at J, with 11 bases between the two ends. This CDR3 has 15 amino acids. The germline CDR1 and CDR2 sequences are SGHVS and FQNEAQ. The CDR3 nucleotides are TGTGCCAGCAGCTTATCAGGATATTACACAGATACGCAGTATTTT. It encodes CASSLSGYYTDTQYF.

Many counts were recorded for this clonotype. This chain joins TRBV19 and TRBJ1-1, with 9 bases that match TRBD1. The germline gives CDR1 LNHDA, CDR2 SQIVND (reference sequence). Trimming at V came to 5 bases and at J to 1 base, leaving 5 bases not matched to a gene. This CDR3 contains 15 residues. The CDR3 loop reads CASSSGTGRNTEAFF. The DNA of the CDR3 is TGTGCCAGTAGTTCGGGGACAGGGCGGAACACTGAAGCTTTCTTT.

This clonotype has a count of ten or more. This chain links TRBV7-8 with TRBJ1-5; weak D call: TRBD1 (6 bases). The CDR3 extends over 15 amino acids. Trimming removed 4 bases from V and 0 bases from J, with 10 bases in between. Germline V lookup: CDR1 SGHVS, CDR2 FQNEAQ. Here the CDR3 DNA reads TGTGCCAGCAGCTCCGGGACATATAGCAATCAGCCCCAGCATTTT. Translating gives CASSSGTYSNQPQHF. The whole variable domain, filled in from reference TRBV7-8 and TRBJ1-5, reads GAGVSQSPRYKVAKRGQDVALRCDPISGHVSLFWYQQALGQGPEFLTYFQNEAQLDKSGLPSDRFFAERPEGSVSTLKIQRTQQEDSAVYLCASSSGTYSNQPQHFGDGTRLSIL.

This clonotype showed up many times. In DNA, the CDR3 is TGCGCCAGCAGCTTTCTAGCGGGAGGGAGAGAGACCCAGTACTTC. Translation gives CASSFLAGGRETQYF. This sequence joins TRBV5-1 and TRBJ2-5, with TRBD2 identical over 12 bases. Germline loops: CDR1 SGHRS, CDR2 YFSETQ. The CDR3 sequence is 15 residues long. V was clipped by 2 bases and J by 4 bases; unmatched bases: 3.

This clonotype was seen many times. The genes are TRBV6-2 or TRBV6-3 and TRBJ1-3; unclear D gene. CDR3 length: 14 residues. V was trimmed by 8 bases and J by 3 bases, leaving 14 bases between them. Germline lookup yields CDR1 MNHEY and CDR2 SVGEGT. CDR3 DNA sequence: TGTGCCAGCTCCGGGCTAAGGAGTGGAAACACCATATATTTT. Amino acid sequence: CASSGLRSGNTIYF.

This clonotype was observed many times. J is TRBJ2-3 and V is TRBV28, with D unresolved. The CDR3 spans 13 residues. V was clipped by 4 bases and J by 4 bases, with 9 bases between them. CDR1 is MDHEN and CDR2 is SYDVKM in the germline V gene. The CDR3 region has the DNA TGTGCCAGCAGTTCAGTTTACCCAGATACGCAGTATTTT. Its protein is CASSSVYPDTQYF. Using reference TRBV28 and TRBJ2-3 for the parts outside the CDR3, the full variable domain is DVKVTQSSRYLVKRTGEKVFLECVQDMDHENMFWYRQDPGLGLRLIYFSYDVKMKEKGDIPEGYSVSREKKERFSLILESASTNQTSMYLCASSSVYPDTQYFGPGTRLTVL.

This clonotype was picked up many times. The chain links TRBV7-2 to TRBJ1-2; tentative D call: TRBD1 (5 bases). This CDR3 is 14 amino acids long. V lost 6 bases and J lost 2, with 13 bases in between. CDR1 and CDR2 (germline): SGHTA, FQGNSA. The CDR3 loop is CASRPPGENYGYTF. The CDR3 DNA is TGTGCCAGCAGACCCCCGGGGGAGAACTATGGCTACACCTTC.

In this sample, this clonotype turned up many times. The gene calls are TRBV6-5 and TRBJ1-5; the D gene is possibly TRBD1 (6 bases). CDR3 length: 12 residues. The V end lost 6 bases, the J end lost 6 bases, and 9 bases lay between the germline ends. Germline V gives CDR1 MNHEY, CDR2 SVGAGI. In DNA form, the CDR3 reads TGTGCCAGCAGGCAGGGGAGTCAGCCCCAGCATTTT. Amino acids: CASRQGSQPQHF.